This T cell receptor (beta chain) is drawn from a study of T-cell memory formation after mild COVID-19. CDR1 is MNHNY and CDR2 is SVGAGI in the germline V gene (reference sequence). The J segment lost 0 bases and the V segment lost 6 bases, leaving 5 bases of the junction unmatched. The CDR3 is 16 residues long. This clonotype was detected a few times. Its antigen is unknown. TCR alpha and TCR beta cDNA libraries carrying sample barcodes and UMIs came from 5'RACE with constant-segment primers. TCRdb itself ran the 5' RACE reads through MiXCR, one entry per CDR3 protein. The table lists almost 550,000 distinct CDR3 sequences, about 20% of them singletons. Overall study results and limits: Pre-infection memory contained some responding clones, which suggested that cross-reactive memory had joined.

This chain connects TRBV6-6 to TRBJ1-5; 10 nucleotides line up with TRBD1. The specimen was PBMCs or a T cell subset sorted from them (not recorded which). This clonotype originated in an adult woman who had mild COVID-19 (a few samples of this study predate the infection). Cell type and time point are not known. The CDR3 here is CASRKGQGRSNQPQHF. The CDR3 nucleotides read TGTGCCAGCAGAAAGGGACAGGGGCGTAGCAATCAGCCCCAGCATTTT.